This record covers a single T cell receptor beta chain. This CDR3 is 13 amino acids long. V gave up 5 bases and J gave up 6 bases; unmatched junction bases: 3. Germline V gives CDR1 KGHSH, CDR2 LQKENI. The source of the sample is a study of blood T cell repertoires in COVID-19. Study summary: COVID-19 samples, acute and convalescent, were from the United States, Italy and Spain.

In the original workflow: Quantification of nucleated cells was approximated via reference gene primer amplification. TCRdb keeps only in-frame clones here, not all; method: immunoSEQ multiplex PCR. That table furnishes V, J and clone size, whereas the DNA furnished D and trimming. The sample has over 150,000 clones; approximately 87% are singletons. The source of this sequence is a man aged 65-85 years with active or convalescent COVID-19. Sample: peripheral blood. V gene TRBV18 combines with J gene TRBJ1-5, with 8 bases that match TRBD1. CDR3 coding DNA: TGTGCCAGCTCAACAGGGGGTGGTCAGCCCCAGCATTTT. Amino acids: CASSTGGGQPQHF.